This is a list of T cell receptor beta chains from one sample in a study of cytomegalovirus exposure and HLA in healthy donors. Measured with immunoSEQ multiplex PCR; TCRdb has only the in-frame clones, and not every one. The data contain some 100,000 clones, approximately 69% of them singletons. Material: PBMCs. The receptors come from a woman aged 50 to 60 in good health and CMV-seropositive. The CDR3 runs from the conserved cysteine through the conserved F or W. D genes are given only for firm matches. Size is omitted from some rows. Given values are once, few, many or a class for expanded clones.

TRBJ2-1,TRBD2,.,TRBV28,TGTGCCAGCAGTTTACTCGGACTAGCGGGAGACAATGAGCAGTTCTTC,CASSLLGLAGDNEQFF
TRBJ1-1,TRBD1,few,TRBV18,TGTGCCAGCTCACCACCGATGGGACAGGGTACTGAAGCTTTCTTT,CASSPPMGQGTEAFF
TRBJ2-1,TRBD2,.,TRBV27,TGTGCCAGCAGTTTAGGACTAGCGGCGTACAATGAGCAGTTCTTC,CASSLGLAAYNEQFF
TRBJ1-3,.,.,TRBV27,TGTGCCAGCAGTATAACCGGGACAACTGGAAACACCATATATTTT,CASSITGTTGNTIYF
TRBJ2-7,.,.,TRBV6-6,TGTGCCAGCAGTACTTCACAGACCTACGAGCAGTACTTC,CASSTSQTYEQYF
TRBJ1-1,.,few,TRBV29-1,TGCAGCGTCGATAAGTCTACTAACACTGAAGCTTTCTTT,CSVDKSTNTEAFF
TRBJ2-7,.,.,TRBV27,TGTGCCAGCAGCCCGAGCGGAACCTACGAGCAGTACTTT,CASSPSGTYEQYF
TRBJ1-1,.,.,TRBV7-2,TGTGCCAGCGAAAGGAGGGCCGGGGGCACTGAAGCTTTCTTT,CASERRAGGTEAFF
TRBJ1-5,.,few,TRBV28,TGTGCCAGCACCATCTCCGGGGGGCAACAGCCCCAGCATTTT,CASTISGGQQPQHF
TRBJ2-1,TRBD1,.,TRBV7-2,TGTGCCAGCAGCCTCTCTTGGACAGGGAATGAGCAGTTCTTC,CASSLSWTGNEQFF
TRBJ1-1,TRBD1,once,TRBV5-1,TGCGCCAGCAGCTTCGACAGGGGAAACATGAACACTGAAGCTTTCTTT,CASSFDRGNMNTEAFF
TRBJ2-5,TRBD2,.,TRBV5-1,TGCGCCAGCAGCTTGGCCGGTGCGGGGGGGTACCAAGAGACCCAGTACTTC,CASSLAGAGGYQETQYF
TRBJ1-2,.,.,TRBV2,TGTGCCAGCAGTGCTTTGATTTCAGACTATGGCTACACCTTC,CASSALISDYGYTF
TRBJ2-7,TRBD1,.,TRBV29-1,TGCAGCGTGGCCCCCGGGACAGGGATTTACGAGCAGTACTTC,CSVAPGTGIYEQYF
TRBJ2-7,.,.,TRBV7-2,TGTGCCAGCAGCTTAGCCCGAGCATCCGAGCAGTACTTC,CASSLARASEQYF
TRBJ2-2,TRBD1,.,TRBV4-3,TGCGCCAGCAGCCGGGACAGGGCCTCCCGGGCCGGGGAGCTGTTTTTT,CASSRDRASRAGELFF
TRBJ1-1,TRBD1,.,TRBV4-3,TGCGCCAGCGGGGACAGGGCAGGGACTGAAGCTTTCTTT,CASGDRAGTEAFF
TRBJ1-1,.,.,TRBV28,TGTGCCAGCAGTCCCCCCGCGACTCGGAGCACTGAAGCTTTCTTT,CASSPPATRSTEAFF
TRBJ1-2,.,.,TRBV27,TGTGCCAGCGGCCGCTCTGATAGGGGCTATGGCTACACCTTC,CASGRSDRGYGYTF
TRBJ2-2,.,few,TRBV18,TGTGCCAGCTCACTAAGGACAGCAGCCGGGGAGCTGTTTTTT,CASSLRTAAGELFF
TRBJ2-7,TRBD1,once,TRBV9,TGTGCCAGCAGTGCCCGACAGGGTTCTAGCTACGAGCAGTACTTC,CASSARQGSSYEQYF
TRBJ1-2,TRBD1,.,TRBV27,TGTGCCAGCGGTAACAGGGGCTCTGGCTACACCTTC,CASGNRGSGYTF
TRBJ1-3,TRBD1,.,TRBV25-1,TGTGCCAGCAGTGACAGGGGGACTGGAAACACCATATATTTT,CASSDRGTGNTIYF
TRBJ1-1,.,.,TRBV18,TGTGCCAGCTCACCACCGCAGGTTCGGACTGAAGCTTTCTTT,CASSPPQVRTEAFF
TRBJ2-5,TRBD1,once,TRBV5-1,TGCGCCAGCACCCGAACCGGGACAGGGGCGGAGACCCAGTACTTC,CASTRTGTGAETQYF
TRBJ2-2,TRBD1,.,TRBV5-4,TGTGCCAGCAGCCTAACCGGGACAGGGCACACCGGGGAGCTGTTTTTT,CASSLTGTGHTGELFF
TRBJ2-7,TRBD1,few,TRBV11-2,TGTGCCAGCAGCTTAATGGGGACAGGCGGAGGCGAGCAGTACTTC,CASSLMGTGGGEQYF
TRBJ2-5,TRBD1,.,TRBV18,TGTGCCAGCTCACCAGATACAGGGGGAAAGACCCAGTACTTC,CASSPDTGGKTQYF
TRBJ2-7,TRBD1,.,TRBV7-9,TGTGCCAGCAGCTCAAAGAGGGGACAGGAGGGCGAGCAGTACTTC,CASSSKRGQEGEQYF
TRBJ2-7,TRBD1,.,TRBV7-2,TGTGCCAGCAGGGCAGGACAGGGTGAGCAGTACTTC,CASRAGQGEQYF
TRBJ2-7,.,.,TRBV2,TGTGCCAGCAGCGTCGGGAGTCCAGCCTACGAGCAGTACTTC,CASSVGSPAYEQYF
TRBJ1-3,.,.,TRBV6-1,TGTGCCAGCAGTGAAGCTTATTCGGGAAACACCATATATTTT,CASSEAYSGNTIYF
TRBJ1-1,.,.,TRBV10-1,TGCGCCAGCAGTGAGGTCAGGGACACTGAAGCTTTCTTT,CASSEVRDTEAFF
TRBJ2-1,TRBD2,.,TRBV7-6,TGTGCCAGCAGCTTAAAGACTAGCGGGGGGACCCCTGAGCAGTTCTTC,CASSLKTSGGTPEQFF
TRBJ2-7,TRBD2,.,TRBV7-9,TGTGCCAGCAGCTTAGGTCCAGCGGGAGGGCTAGGGGAGCAGTACTTC,CASSLGPAGGLGEQYF
TRBJ1-3,TRBD1,.,TRBV30,TGTGCCTGGAGTGGGGACAGCCCACTCTCTGGAAACACCATATATTTT,CAWSGDSPLSGNTIYF
TRBJ1-2,.,.,TRBV6-5,TGTGCCAGCCGAAGCACAGGTTTTTATGGCTACACCTTC,CASRSTGFYGYTF
TRBJ1-6,TRBD1,.,TRBV6-5,TGTGCCAGCAGTTCTGACAGGGGAACTTCACCCCTCCACTTT,CASSSDRGTSPLHF
TRBJ1-6,.,.,TRBV27,TGTGCCAGCAAAATGGCCATGAATTCACCCCTCCACTTT,CASKMAMNSPLHF
TRBJ2-7,.,.,TRBV4-1,TGCGCCAGCAGCCAAGAACGGGACTCCCTCTACGAGCAGTACTTC,CASSQERDSLYEQYF
TRBJ2-7,.,.,TRBV2,TGTGCCAGCAGTGGCGCAGGGGCTAACACCTACGAGCAGTACTTC,CASSGAGANTYEQYF
TRBJ2-5,TRBD1,.,TRBV2,TGTGCCAGCAGCCGGACAGGCCAAGAGACCCAGTACTTC,CASSRTGQETQYF